Listed here is a single T cell receptor (beta chain). Its matching antigen is unknown. CDR1 is MNHEY, CDR2 SVGAGI, per germline. This CDR3 is built from 16 residues. V was clipped by 4 bases and J by 2 bases, with 15 bases between them. The data are from a study of shared clonotypes between healthy human individuals. Whole-study findings and limits: The sharing of approximately 4.6% of naive CD4 clonotypes was seen across a few donors.

Only in-frame clones appear in the TCRdb table, and some are missing; sequencing was by immunoSEQ multiplex PCR. The data contain approximately 530,000 clones, roughly 95% of them singletons. From CD4+ cells came CD45RA+ naive and CD45RA-negative memory subsets. The chain is built from TRBV6-5 and TRBJ1-5; possible D gene TRBD1, 5 bases. The sample consisted of naive CD4+ T cells sorted from blood. Subset in this sample: CD45RA+ positively selected. The sequence was obtained from a woman aged 30 to 39 in good health. The CDR3 DNA reads as TGTGCCAGCAGTTTGGGGCCTCCACGAGGCAATCAGCCCCAGCATTTT. Protein product: CASSLGPPRGNQPQHF.